The 15 T cell receptor beta chains in this list originate from one sample, sequenced in a study of beta chain features in type 1 diabetes. Reverse transcription of all isolated RNA meant that expressed TCRB transcripts were sequenced. Repertoires were generated with immunoSEQ multiplex PCR, while TCRdb's copy carries only in-frame clones and drops some. Found here are under 150,000 clones, 6.9% of them singletons; the top ten hold about 1.4%. Sequences were obtained from central memory CD4+ T cells from blood. Source of these receptors: a woman aged 25 to 39 in good health.

This clone was recorded a few times. The genes are TRBV5-1 and TRBJ1-1, with D perhaps matching TRBD1 (6 bases). V was pared by 4 bases and J by 1 base, with 11 bases between. The CDR3 totals 14 residues. The germline V gene encodes CDR1 SGHRS and CDR2 YFSETQ. The DNA for the CDR3 is TGCGCCAGCAGCCACCCGACAGGGAACACTGAAGCTTTCTTT. This sequence encodes CASSHPTGNTEAFF.

The sample holds a few counts of this clone. V is TRBV4-1 and J is TRBJ2-3; TRBD2 aligns across 8 bases. Trimming cost V 0 bases and J 0 bases; bases outside gene matches: 11. Germline CDR1 reads MGHRA; CDR2 reads YSYEKL. CDR3 length: 19 amino acids. In DNA, the CDR3 is TGCGCCAGCAGCCAAGAAGGAGTAGCGGGGACTACCAGCACAGATACGCAGTATTTT. Residues: CASSQEGVAGTTSTDTQYF.

In this sample, this clone turned up many times. The sample has other DNA sequences that encode this CDR3 too. The chain uses TRBV29-1 and TRBJ2-7; 8 bases align to TRBD1. Germline CDR1 and CDR2: SQVTM and ANQGSEA. The CDR3 length is 12 residues. The ends lost 2 bases at V and 5 bases at J; junction bases unmatched: 2. CDR3 in DNA: TGCAGCGTTGAAACAGGGGGAGACGAGCAGTACTTC. Encoded protein: CSVETGGDEQYF.

V gene TRBV30 combines with J gene TRBJ2-6, with a possible D match to TRBD2 (5 bases). V was cut by 5 bases and J by 4 bases, with 9 bases left in between. The CDR3 has 13 residues. The germline V gene encodes CDR1 GTSNPN and CDR2 SVGIG (reference sequence). This CDR3 is CAWAEAGANVLTF. CDR3 DNA sequence: TGTGCCTGGGCGGAGGCCGGGGCCAACGTCCTGACTTTC.

V gene TRBV6-5 combines with J gene TRBJ1-1; no definite D call. CDR1 and CDR2 (germline): MNHEY, SVGAGI. Deletions cut 5 bases from V and 11 bases from J, with 18 bases between. CDR3 length: 13 amino acids. This chain's CDR3 is CASSRSIGAGAFF. Here the CDR3 DNA reads TGTGCCAGCAGTCGCTCCATCGGAGCCGGGGCTTTCTTT.

The chain has TRBV30 and TRBJ2-7, with TRBD2 matching over 9 bases. Germline V gene lookup returns CDR1 GTSNPN and CDR2 SVGIG (reference sequence). The CDR3 totals 15 residues. Trimming removed 2 bases from V and 3 bases from J; junction bases left unmatched: 8. The DNA for the CDR3 is TGTGCCTGGAGTATACCGGGACTAGCCCACTACGAGCAGTACTTC. It encodes CAWSIPGLAHYEQYF.

This chain connects TRBV6-5 to TRBJ2-2; D unresolved. Looked up from germline, CDR1 is MNHEY and CDR2 is SVGAGI. The V end lost 2 bases, the J end lost 2 bases, and 6 bases lay between the germline ends. This CDR3 contains 14 residues. CDR3 sequence (DNA): TGTGCCAGCAGTTACGCGACAAACACCGGGGAGCTGTTTTTT. It specifies CASSYATNTGELFF.

This clone appeared a few times. This chain links TRBV19 with TRBJ2-5; 12 positions match TRBD2. The CDR3 extends over 16 amino acids. With V trimmed by 4 bases and J by 5 bases, 8 bases remained unmatched. Germline assignment: CDR1 LNHDA and CDR2 SQIVND (reference sequence). The CDR3 DNA reads TGTGCCAGTAGTAAGCTAGCGGGAGGGCCGTTGGAGACCCAGTACTTC. Amino acids: CASSKLAGGPLETQYF. The complete variable domain, with remaining parts taken from reference TRBV19 and TRBJ2-5, reads DGGITQSPKYLFRKEGQNVTLSCEQNLNHDAMYWYRQDPGQGLRLIYYSQIVNDFQKGDIAEGYSVSREKKESFPLTVTSAQKNPTAFYLCASSKLAGGPLETQYFGPGTRLLVL.

This chain joins TRBV11-2 and TRBJ2-1; tentatively, D is TRBD2 (6 bases). CDR1 is SGHAT, CDR2 FQNNGV, per germline. Trimming removed 1 base at V and 4 bases at J, with 14 bases between. The CDR3 has 16 residues. This chain's CDR3 is CASSLGWASAYNEQFF. Here the CDR3 DNA reads TGTGCCAGCAGCTTAGGTTGGGCTAGCGCGTACAATGAGCAGTTCTTC.

This rearrangement joins TRBV27 to TRBJ1-1; D is unresolved. The ends were cut back, 4 bases at V and 1 base at J, with 10 bases in the middle. Germline lookup yields CDR1 MNHEY and CDR2 SMNVEV (reference sequence). The CDR3 runs to 14 residues. CDR3 DNA: TGTGCCAGCAGTTCCGGACTCAGGAACACTGAAGCTTTCTTT. Protein: CASSSGLRNTEAFF.

This clone appeared a few times. The V gene is TRBV19, the J gene TRBJ2-6; possible D gene TRBD2, 7 bases. Germline CDR1 is LNHDA and CDR2 is SQIVND (reference sequence). This CDR3 is built from 16 residues. The V and J ends lost 6 bases and 2 bases respectively, with 14 bases between them. The CDR3 sequence is CASSSVRGPGANVLTF. The CDR3 DNA reads as TGTGCCAGTAGCTCCGTGCGGGGGCCTGGGGCCAACGTCCTGACTTTC. Variable domain in full (rest from reference TRBV19 and TRBJ2-6): DGGITQSPKYLFRKEGQNVTLSCEQNLNHDAMYWYRQDPGQGLRLIYYSQIVNDFQKGDIAEGYSVSREKKESFPLTVTSAQKNPTAFYLCASSSVRGPGANVLTFGAGSRLTVL.

This sequence joins TRBV5-6 and TRBJ2-7; TRBD2 matches 9 bases. The length of the CDR3 is 15 residues. The V segment lost 5 bases and the J segment 5 bases; nucleotides outside the gene matches: 11. Germline values: CDR1 SGHDT, CDR2 YYEEEE. CDR3 DNA sequence: TGTGCCAGCAGGCGAAGGACTAGCGTCAACGACGAGCAGTACTTC. It translates to CASRRRTSVNDEQYF. The full variable domain, in which reference TRBV5-6 and TRBJ2-7 provide the parts outside the CDR3, is DAGVTQSPTHLIKTRGQQVTLRCSPKSGHDTVSWYQQALGQGPQFIFQYYEEEERQRGNFPDRFSGHQFPNYSSELNVNALLLGDSALYLCASRRRTSVNDEQYFGPGTRLTVT.

Only a few counts were recorded for this clone. The junction shows a germline mismatch at one end, possibly a read error. The V gene is TRBV5-1, the J gene TRBJ1-1; no definite D call. Germline V lookup: CDR1 SGHRS, CDR2 YFSETQ. This CDR3 has 14 amino acids. The CDR3 is CASSLDLPGTEVFF. Here the CDR3 DNA reads TGCGCCAGCAGCTTGGATCTTCCGGGTACTGAAGTTTTCTTT.

This chain's CDR3 is CASSYRLAGSETQYF. DNA of the CDR3: TGTGCCAGCAGTTACCGACTAGCGGGAAGCGAGACCCAGTACTTC. The genes are TRBV6-5 and TRBJ2-5, with 11 bases identical to TRBD2. The V gene's germline CDR1 is MNHEY and CDR2 SVGAGI. The CDR3 contains 15 residues. Trimming cost V 2 bases and J 5 bases; bases outside gene matches: 4.

This clone has just a few counts. V and J are TRBV7-2 and TRBJ1-1; 11 nucleotides align to TRBD1. Germline trimming cut 4 bases from V and 4 bases from J; bases unmatched to any gene: 8. The germline V gene has CDR1 SGHTA and CDR2 FQGNSA. The CDR3 is 16 residues long. CDR3 loop: CASSSSGTGGGTEAFF. As DNA, the CDR3 is TGTGCCAGCAGCTCCTCCGGGACAGGGGGAGGCACTGAAGCTTTCTTT.